Following are 27 T cell receptor beta chains from one sample sequenced in a study of identical twins. One entry per CDR3 protein results from TCRdb running MiXCR on the 5' RACE reads. This sample has some 200,000 distinct CDR3 sequences, with less than 8% found just once. These records were also assigned to another study, of yellow fever vaccine responses in identical twins.

What was sequenced was memory (CD45RO+) T cells sorted from blood. These receptors originate from a woman aged 18 to 35 in good health.

The sample holds a few counts of this clonotype. The V call is TRBV6-4, the J call TRBJ2-3; TRBD2 matches 9 bases. Germline assignment: CDR1 MRHNA and CDR2 SNTAGT. Losses at the gene ends were 4 bases for V and 5 bases for J; bases not matched to a gene: 4. The CDR3 extends over 14 amino acids. The CDR3 nucleotides are TGTGCCAGCAGTGTAGCGGGAGAAGAAGATACGCAGTATTTT. This translates into CASSVAGEEDTQYF.

This clonotype occurred many times. V gene TRBV5-6 combines with J gene TRBJ2-3, with D tentatively TRBD2 (6 bases). CDR1 and CDR2 from the germline V gene are SGHDT and YYEEEE. Trimming cost V 3 bases and J 2 bases, with 13 bases left between them. The CDR3 sequence is 15 residues long. As DNA, the CDR3 is TGTGCCAGCAGCTACGGGGGTTCCTACACAGATACGCAGTATTTT. It codes for CASSYGGSYTDTQYF. Filled out from reference TRBV5-6 and TRBJ2-3, the complete variable domain reads DAGVTQSPTHLIKTRGQQVTLRCSPKSGHDTVSWYQQALGQGPQFIFQYYEEEERQRGNFPDRFSGHQFPNYSSELNVNALLLGDSALYLCASSYGGSYTDTQYFGPGTRLTVL.

V usage is TRBV5-1 and J usage is TRBJ2-2; 7 bases are shared with TRBD1. The germline gives CDR1 SGHRS, CDR2 YFSETQ. This CDR3 is 15 amino acids long. V lost 4 bases and J lost 0; bases outside the gene matches: 3. The CDR3 loop reads CASSHTGANTGELFF. The CDR3 nucleotides are TGCGCCAGCAGCCACACAGGGGCGAACACCGGGGAGCTGTTTTTT.

Many counts were recorded for this clonotype. The chain employs TRBV20-1 and TRBJ2-3; 11 nucleotides match TRBD1. V was clipped by 6 bases and J by 6 bases; unmatched bases: 8. The CDR3 is 14 residues long. The germline V gene has CDR1 DFQATT and CDR2 SNEGSKA (reference sequence). Written as DNA, the CDR3 is TGCAGTGCCTCTGGACAGGGGGCAGGTGATACGCAGTATTTT. It specifies CSASGQGAGDTQYF.

In its sample, this clonotype was seen a few times. The CDR3 reads CSANRVQETQYF. The CDR3 bases are TGCAGTGCTAATAGGGTCCAAGAGACCCAGTACTTC. The chain links TRBV20-1 to TRBJ2-5; D unresolved. CDR1 is DFQATT and CDR2 is SNEGSKA in the germline V gene (reference sequence). There are 12 residues in the CDR3. Trimming removed 4 bases at V and 1 base at J, with 7 bases between.

The chain recombines TRBV5-4 with TRBJ2-3; D is possibly TRBD2 (7 bases). CDR1 is SGHNT, CDR2 YYREEE, per germline (reference sequence). This CDR3 has 16 residues. V shed 4 bases and J shed 3 bases, with 18 bases lying between them. The CDR3 coding sequence is TGTGCCAGCAGCCTTGGCGGGGGCGCAGGAACAGATACGCAGTATTTT. Residues: CASSLGGGAGTDTQYF. Supplemented by reference TRBV5-4 and TRBJ2-3, the full variable domain reads ETGVTQSPTHLIKTRGQQVTLRCSSQSGHNTVSWYQQALGQGPQFIFQYYREEENGRGNFPPRFSGLQFPNYSSELNVNALELDDSALYLCASSLGGGAGTDTQYFGPGTRLTVL.

About this clonotype itself: This could be a read error, since a much larger clone is one nucleotide away. The chain employs TRBV2 and TRBJ1-1; D remains ambiguous. The CDR3 runs to 13 residues. Trimming removed 1 base at V and 0 bases at J, with 3 bases between. CDR1 is SNHLY and CDR2 is FYNNEI in the germline V gene. CDR3: CASSEEMNTEAFF. CDR3 coding DNA: TGTGCCAGCAGTGAAGAAATGAACACTGAAGCTTTCTTT. Looking up the rest from reference TRBV2 and TRBJ1-1 gives the full variable domain: EPEVTQTPSHQVTQMGQEVILRCVPISNHLYFYWYRQILGQKVEFLVSFYNNEISEKSEIFDDQFSVERPDGSNFTLKIRSTKLEDSAMYFCASSEEMNTEAFFGQGTRLTVV.

This rearrangement joins TRBV11-2 to TRBJ2-7; D unclear. CDR3 length: 12 amino acids. V was clipped by 3 bases and J by 6 bases, with 9 bases between them. Germline V lookup: CDR1 SGHAT, CDR2 FQNNGV. CDR3 sequence: CASSFGRVEQYF. CDR3 DNA sequence: TGTGCCAGCAGCTTTGGACGGGTCGAGCAGTACTTC.

At least ten counts were recorded for this clonotype. This chain connects TRBV12-3 or TRBV12-4 to TRBJ2-7; D perhaps matches TRBD2 (5 bases). The V gene lost 6 bases and the J gene lost 2 bases, with 8 bases spanning the gap. The CDR3 has 12 amino acids. The CDR3 DNA reads TGTGCCAGCAGGGTCGGGGCCTACGAGCAGTACTTC. Amino acids: CASRVGAYEQYF.

This clonotype has just a few counts. The chain carries TRBV6-5 and TRBJ2-7, with 13 bases aligning to TRBD2. This CDR3 contains 16 residues. V dropped 1 base and J dropped 4; count of bases not matched to a gene: 4. Germline V CDR1 and CDR2: MNHEY, SVGAGI. CDR3 residues: CASSYFGTSGKYEQYF. CDR3 bases: TGTGCCAGCAGTTACTTCGGGACTAGCGGGAAGTACGAGCAGTACTTC.

The chain combines TRBV7-6 with TRBJ2-1, with 10 bases lining up with TRBD2. This CDR3 is built from 15 residues. Germline CDR1 and CDR2: SGHVS and FNYEAQ. Germline trimming cut 5 bases from V and 7 bases from J; bases unmatched to any gene: 8. DNA of the CDR3: TGTGCCAGCAGCCGCGGGCTAGCGGGAGAAAATGAGCAGTTCTTC. The encoded protein is CASSRGLAGENEQFF. The whole variable domain, remainder taken from reference TRBV7-6 and TRBJ2-1, is GAGVSQSPRYKVTKRGQDVALRCDPISGHVSLYWYRQALGQGPEFLTYFNYEAQQDKSGLPNDRFSAERPEGSISTLTIQRTEQRDSAMYRCASSRGLAGENEQFFGPGTRLTVL.

The sample holds a few counts of this clonotype. The V gene is TRBV5-1, the J gene TRBJ1-1, with no clear D. CDR3 length: 15 amino acids. Germline loops: CDR1 SGHRS, CDR2 YFSETQ. Trimming cost V 1 base and J 1 base, with 11 bases left between them. The CDR3, as DNA: TGCGCCAGCAGCTTGCTCGGGTCTTCGAACACTGAAGCTTTCTTT. Its translation is CASSLLGSSNTEAFF.

This clonotype was found many times. The DNA for the CDR3 is TGTGCCAGCGAGCGGGGGACAGGGTACAATGAGCAGTTCTTC. This sequence encodes CASERGTGYNEQFF. The V gene is TRBV28, the J gene TRBJ2-1, with D perhaps TRBD1 (9 bases). CDR3 length equals 14 residues. V was pared by 8 bases and J by 4 bases, with 15 bases between. The germline V gene has CDR1 MDHEN and CDR2 SYDVKM.

The J gene is TRBJ2-7, the V gene TRBV27; 11 nucleotides align to TRBD1. Germline loops: CDR1 MNHEY, CDR2 SMNVEV (reference sequence). This CDR3 comprises 15 residues. V shed 6 bases and J 3 bases; nucleotides not matched to a gene: 7. CDR3 sequence (DNA): TGTGCCAGCAGGGAAGGGACAGGGGGTTACTACGAGCAGTACTTC. This gives the protein CASREGTGGYYEQYF.

V usage is TRBV5-1 and J usage is TRBJ2-7; 7 bases align to TRBD2. Trimming took 4 bases from V and 1 from J; bases not matched to a gene: 8. The CDR3 is 15 residues long. Germline CDR1 reads SGHRS; CDR2 reads YFSETQ. CDR3 loop: CASSPGLKGSYEQYF. The CDR3 nucleotides are TGCGCCAGCAGCCCGGGACTAAAGGGATCCTACGAGCAGTACTTC.

This clonotype appeared many times. The chain recombines TRBV5-1 with TRBJ2-1; 7 bases align to TRBD1. The junction had 10 bases not matched to a gene; V was cut back by 5 bases and J by 5 bases. Germline values: CDR1 SGHRS, CDR2 YFSETQ. This CDR3 has 15 residues. The CDR3 DNA sequence: TGCGCCAGCAGTCAGACAGGGAGATACAACAATGAGCAGTTCTTC. Amino acid sequence: CASSQTGRYNNEQFF.

CDR3 sequence: CASSEDGNSGANVLTF. The CDR3 DNA is TGTGCCAGCAGTGAGGACGGGAACTCTGGGGCCAACGTCCTGACTTTC. J is TRBJ2-6 and V is TRBV6-1, with a possible D match to TRBD2 (5 bases). V was pared by 3 bases and J by 0 bases, with 9 bases between. There are 16 residues in the CDR3. The germline CDR1 and CDR2 sequences are MNHNS and SASEGT.

The gene calls are TRBV5-5 and TRBJ2-7, with D unresolved. The CDR3 runs 15 residues. V dropped 0 bases and J dropped 7 bases, with 17 bases sitting between them. CDR1 is SGHKS, CDR2 YYEKEE, per germline (reference sequence). In DNA, the CDR3 is TGTGCCAGCAGCTTGGGGGCGGTCCCTGGTGTGGAGCAGTACTTC. Residues: CASSLGAVPGVEQYF. Supplemented by reference TRBV5-5 and TRBJ2-7, the full variable domain reads DAGVTQSPTHLIKTRGQQVTLRCSPISGHKSVSWYQQVLGQGPQFIFQYYEKEERGRGNFPDRFSARQFPNYSSELNVNALLLGDSALYLCASSLGAVPGVEQYFGPGTRLTVT.

In its sample, this clonotype was seen many times. The rearrangement uses TRBV21-1 and TRBJ1-5. TRBV21-1 is flagged as a pseudogene. The CDR3 runs 15 residues. For the CDR3, the DNA is TGTGCCTGTTCAATTGCGGGAGGCGGCAATCAGCCCCAGCATTTT. The encoded protein is CACSIAGGGNQPQHF.

The sample holds many counts of this clonotype. The chain combines TRBV11-2 with TRBJ2-2; TRBD2 matches at 11 bases. V was pared by 7 bases and J by 3 bases, with 4 bases of the junction left unmatched. The CDR3 length is 15 residues. Germline V gene lookup returns CDR1 SGHAT and CDR2 FQNNGV. As DNA, the CDR3 is TGTGCCAGCATCTCTAGCGGGGGGCACACCGGGGAGCTGTTTTTT. This sequence encodes CASISSGGHTGELFF.

This clonotype was recorded many times. The rearrangement links TRBV11-2 to TRBJ2-7, with D perhaps matching TRBD2 (5 bases). The CDR3 consists of 12 residues. V was cut by 4 bases and J by 4 bases, with 8 bases left in between. CDR1 is SGHAT, CDR2 FQNNGV, per germline. In nucleotides, the CDR3 is TGTGCCAGCAGCTCCGGGATGTACGAGCAGTACTTC. Its translation is CASSSGMYEQYF.

Remarks on this clonotype: A read error may account for a junction end that differs from germline. V gene TRBV2 combines with J gene TRBJ2-7, with a possible D match to TRBD2 (5 bases). CDR1 and CDR2 (germline): SNHLY, FYNNEI. The CDR3 is 12 residues long. Here the CDR3 reads CASSESRAAVVF. The CDR3 DNA sequence: TGTGCCAGCAGTGAGTCTCGAGCGGCCGTGGTCTTC. The complete variable domain, with remaining parts taken from reference TRBV2 and TRBJ2-7, reads EPEVTQTPSHQVTQMGQEVILRCVPISNHLYFYWYRQILGQKVEFLVSFYNNEISEKSEIFDDQFSVERPDGSNFTLKIRSTKLEDSAMYFCASSESRAAVVFGPGTRLTVT.

The chain employs TRBV25-1 and TRBJ2-7, with D possibly being TRBD1 (7 bases). Germline lookup yields CDR1 MGHDK and CDR2 SYGVNS. Trimming pared 5 bases from V and 6 bases from J, leaving 23 bases between. The CDR3 has 16 residues. CDR3 sequence: CASSSGAGGLSGEQYF. The CDR3 DNA follows: TGTGCCAGCAGTTCCGGGGCAGGGGGGCTATCTGGCGAGCAGTACTTC.

J is TRBJ2-2 and V is TRBV20-1, with TRBD2 identical over 12 bases. Germline CDR1 DFQATT, CDR2 SNEGSKA (reference sequence). The length of the CDR3 is 13 residues. V lost 6 bases and J lost 8; bases outside the gene matches: 4. The CDR3 nucleotides read TGCAGTGCGCCTAGCGGGGGGGCTGGGGAGCTGTTTTTT. This translates into CSAPSGGAGELFF.

The rearrangement uses TRBV12-5 and TRBJ1-1; no clear D. The germline gives CDR1 LGHNT, CDR2 FRNRAP. Trimming stripped 7 bases from V and 0 bases from J, with 3 bases between. This CDR3 spans 11 amino acids. CDR3 sequence reads: CASAMNTEAFF. Here the CDR3 DNA reads TGTGCTAGTGCTATGAACACTGAAGCTTTCTTT.

This clonotype has only a few counts. The CDR3 loop is CASSSQTPRGNSPLHF. In DNA form, the CDR3 reads TGTGCCAGCAGTTCCCAAACCCCCAGGGGAAATTCACCCCTCCACTTT. The V and J genes are TRBV27 and TRBJ1-6, with D perhaps TRBD1 (6 bases). Per the germline V gene, CDR1 is MNHEY and CDR2 is SMNVEV (reference sequence). V was cut by 4 bases and J by 7 bases, with 17 bases left in between. CDR3 length equals 16 residues.

In this sample, this clonotype turned up many times. This sequence joins TRBV7-9 and TRBJ1-2; a possible D gene is TRBD1 (6 bases). V dropped 0 bases and J dropped 7 bases, with 12 bases sitting between them. CDR1 and CDR2 (germline): SEHNR, FQNEAQ (reference sequence). The CDR3 length is 14 residues. The CDR3 coding sequence is TGTGCCAGCAGCTTAGCGAACAGGGCCTCTGGCTACACCTTC. Protein product: CASSLANRASGYTF.